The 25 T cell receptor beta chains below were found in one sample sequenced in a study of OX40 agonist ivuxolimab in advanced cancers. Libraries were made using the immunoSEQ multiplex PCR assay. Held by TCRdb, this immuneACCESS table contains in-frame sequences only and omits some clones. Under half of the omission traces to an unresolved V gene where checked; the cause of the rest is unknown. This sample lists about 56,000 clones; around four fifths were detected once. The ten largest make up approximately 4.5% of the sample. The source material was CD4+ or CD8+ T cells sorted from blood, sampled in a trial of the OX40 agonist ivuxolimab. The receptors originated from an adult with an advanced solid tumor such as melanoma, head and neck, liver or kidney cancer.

For the CDR3, the DNA is TGTGCCACCAGCAGAAACACGGACAGTTTAACTAGCACAGATACGCAGTATTTT. Its translation: CATSRNTDSLTSTDTQYF. The V call is TRBV15, the J call TRBJ2-3, with D possibly matching TRBD1 (6 bases). The CDR3 contains 18 residues. Germline CDR1 LNHNV, CDR2 YYDKDF (reference sequence). Trimming left V 2 bases short and J 0 bases short, with 18 bases between.

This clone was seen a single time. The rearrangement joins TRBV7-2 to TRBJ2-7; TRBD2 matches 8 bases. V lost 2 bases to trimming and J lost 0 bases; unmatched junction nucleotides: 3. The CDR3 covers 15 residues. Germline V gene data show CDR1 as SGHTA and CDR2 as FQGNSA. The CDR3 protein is CASSLIGRGSYEQYF. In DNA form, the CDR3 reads TGTGCCAGCAGCTTAATCGGGAGGGGCTCCTACGAGCAGTACTTC.

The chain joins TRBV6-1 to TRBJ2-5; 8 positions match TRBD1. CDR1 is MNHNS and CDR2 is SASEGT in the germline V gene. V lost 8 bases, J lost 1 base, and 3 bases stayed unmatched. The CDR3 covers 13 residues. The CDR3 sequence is CASGTGSQETQYF. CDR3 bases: TGTGCCAGCGGGACAGGCTCCCAAGAGACCCAGTACTTC.

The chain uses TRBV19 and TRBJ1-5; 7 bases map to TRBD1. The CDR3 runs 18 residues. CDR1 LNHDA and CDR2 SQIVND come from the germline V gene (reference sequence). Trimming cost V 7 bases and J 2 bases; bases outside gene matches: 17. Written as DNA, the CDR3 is TGTGCCAGTAATTCCGTGGGGGCAGGGGGTAGGGGCAATCAGCCCCAGCATTTT. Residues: CASNSVGAGGRGNQPQHF.

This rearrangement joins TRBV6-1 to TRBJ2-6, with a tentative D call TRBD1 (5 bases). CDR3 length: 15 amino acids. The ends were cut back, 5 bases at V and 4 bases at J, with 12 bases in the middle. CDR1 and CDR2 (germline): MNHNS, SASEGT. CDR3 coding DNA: TGTGCCAGCAGTCCTCAGGGTCACGGGGCCAACGTCCTGACTTTC. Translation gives CASSPQGHGANVLTF.

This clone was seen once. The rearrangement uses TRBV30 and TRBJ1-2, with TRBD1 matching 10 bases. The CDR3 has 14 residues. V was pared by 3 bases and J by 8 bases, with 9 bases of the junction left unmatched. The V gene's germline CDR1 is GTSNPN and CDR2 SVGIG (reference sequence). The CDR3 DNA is TGTGCCTGGAGAACGGGACAGGGGCCGGAGGGCTACACCTTC. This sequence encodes CAWRTGQGPEGYTF.

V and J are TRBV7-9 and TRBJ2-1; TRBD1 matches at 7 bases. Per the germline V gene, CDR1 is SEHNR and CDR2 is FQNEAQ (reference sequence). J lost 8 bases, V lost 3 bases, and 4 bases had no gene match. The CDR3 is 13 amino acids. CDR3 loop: CASSFKGADEQFF. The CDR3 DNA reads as TGTGCCAGCAGCTTTAAGGGGGCGGATGAGCAGTTCTTC.

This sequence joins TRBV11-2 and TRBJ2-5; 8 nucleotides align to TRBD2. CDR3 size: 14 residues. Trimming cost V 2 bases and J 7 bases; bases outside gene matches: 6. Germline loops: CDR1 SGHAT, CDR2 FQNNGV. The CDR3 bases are TGTGCCAGCAGCTTAAGGACTAGCTCGGGGACCCAGTACTTC. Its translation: CASSLRTSSGTQYF.

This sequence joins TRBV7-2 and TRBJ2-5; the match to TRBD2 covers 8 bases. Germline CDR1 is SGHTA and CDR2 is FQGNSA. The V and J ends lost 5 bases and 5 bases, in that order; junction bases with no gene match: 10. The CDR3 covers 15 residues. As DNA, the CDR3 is TGTGCCAGCAGCCGGAAACGGGGGGGCCTGGAGACCCAGTACTTC. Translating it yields CASSRKRGGLETQYF.

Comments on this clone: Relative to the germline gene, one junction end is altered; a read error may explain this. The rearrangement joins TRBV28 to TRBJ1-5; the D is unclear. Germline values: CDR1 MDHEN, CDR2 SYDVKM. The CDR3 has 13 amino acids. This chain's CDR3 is CATTEVSKQPQHF. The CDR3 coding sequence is TGTGCCACAACTGAGGTCAGCAAACAGCCCCAGCATTTT.

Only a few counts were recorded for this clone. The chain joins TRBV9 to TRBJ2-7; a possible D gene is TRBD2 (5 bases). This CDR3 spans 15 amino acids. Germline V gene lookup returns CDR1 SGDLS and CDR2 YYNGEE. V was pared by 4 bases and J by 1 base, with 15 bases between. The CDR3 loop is CASSPRGPTSYEQYF. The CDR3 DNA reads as TGTGCCAGCAGCCCCCGCGGGCCTACATCCTACGAGCAGTACTTC.

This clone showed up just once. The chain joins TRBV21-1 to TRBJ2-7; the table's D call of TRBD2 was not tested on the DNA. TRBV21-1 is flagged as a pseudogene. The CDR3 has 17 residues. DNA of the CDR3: TGTGCCAGCAGCGTATCGTGGACTAGCGGGGGGGACTACGAGCAGTACTTC. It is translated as CASSVSWTSGGDYEQYF.

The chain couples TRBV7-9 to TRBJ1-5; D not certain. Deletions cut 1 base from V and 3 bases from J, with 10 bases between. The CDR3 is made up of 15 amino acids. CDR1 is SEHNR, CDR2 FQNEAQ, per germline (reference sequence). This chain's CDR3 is CASSLGGQPNQPQHF. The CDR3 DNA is TGTGCCAGCAGCTTAGGTGGGCAGCCCAATCAGCCCCAGCATTTT.

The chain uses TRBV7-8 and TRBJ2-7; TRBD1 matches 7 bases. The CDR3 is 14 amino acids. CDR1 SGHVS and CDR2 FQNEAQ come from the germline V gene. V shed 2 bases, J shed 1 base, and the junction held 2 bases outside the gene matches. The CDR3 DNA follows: TGTGCCAGCAGCTTACAGGGGGTATCCTACGAGCAGTACTTC. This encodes CASSLQGVSYEQYF.

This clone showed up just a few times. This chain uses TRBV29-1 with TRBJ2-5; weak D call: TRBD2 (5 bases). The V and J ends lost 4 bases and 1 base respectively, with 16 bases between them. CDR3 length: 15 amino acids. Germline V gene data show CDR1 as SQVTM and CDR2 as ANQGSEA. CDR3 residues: CSVVAFGESQETQYF. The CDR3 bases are TGCAGCGTTGTAGCCTTTGGGGAGAGCCAAGAGACCCAGTACTTC.

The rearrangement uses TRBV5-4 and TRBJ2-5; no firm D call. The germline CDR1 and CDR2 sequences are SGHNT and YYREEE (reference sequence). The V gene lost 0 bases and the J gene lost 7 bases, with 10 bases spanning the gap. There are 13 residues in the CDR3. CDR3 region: CASSLDPSGTQYF. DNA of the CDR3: TGTGCCAGCAGCTTGGACCCGAGTGGGACCCAGTACTTC. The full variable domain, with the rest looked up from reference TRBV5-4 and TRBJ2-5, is ETGVTQSPTHLIKTRGQQVTLRCSSQSGHNTVSWYQQALGQGPQFIFQYYREEENGRGNFPPRFSGLQFPNYSSELNVNALELDDSALYLCASSLDPSGTQYFGPGTRLLVL.

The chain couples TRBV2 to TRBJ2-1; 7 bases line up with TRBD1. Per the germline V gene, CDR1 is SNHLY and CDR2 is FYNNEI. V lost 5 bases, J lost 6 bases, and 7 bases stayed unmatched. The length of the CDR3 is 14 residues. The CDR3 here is CASSSWNRGNEQFF. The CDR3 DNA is TGTGCCAGCAGTAGTTGGAACAGGGGCAATGAGCAGTTCTTC.

The CDR3 sequence: CASSLALVSYEQYF. The CDR3 nucleotides are TGCGCCAGCAGCTTGGCGCTGGTCTCCTACGAGCAGTACTTC. V usage is TRBV5-1 and J usage is TRBJ2-5; D not resolved. Matching the DNA end better, TRBJ2-7 makes the J call doubtful. The CDR3 is 14 residues long. Germline V gene data show CDR1 as SGHRS and CDR2 as YFSETQ.

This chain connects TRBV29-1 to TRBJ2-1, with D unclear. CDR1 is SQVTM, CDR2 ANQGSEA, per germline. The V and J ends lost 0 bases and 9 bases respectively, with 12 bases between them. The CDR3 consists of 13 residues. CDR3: CSVEDFGPGEQFF. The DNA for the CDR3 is TGCAGCGTTGAAGATTTTGGGCCAGGTGAGCAGTTCTTC.

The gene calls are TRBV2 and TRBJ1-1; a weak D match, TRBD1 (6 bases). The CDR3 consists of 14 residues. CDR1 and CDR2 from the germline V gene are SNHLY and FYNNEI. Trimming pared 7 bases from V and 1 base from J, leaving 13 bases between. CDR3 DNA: TGTGCCAGCAACCTCAGGGGAGGGAACACTGAAGCTTTCTTT. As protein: CASNLRGGNTEAFF. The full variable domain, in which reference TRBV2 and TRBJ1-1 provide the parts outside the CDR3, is EPEVTQTPSHQVTQMGQEVILRCVPISNHLYFYWYRQILGQKVEFLVSFYNNEISEKSEIFDDQFSVERPDGSNFTLKIRSTKLEDSAMYFCASNLRGGNTEAFFGQGTRLTVV.

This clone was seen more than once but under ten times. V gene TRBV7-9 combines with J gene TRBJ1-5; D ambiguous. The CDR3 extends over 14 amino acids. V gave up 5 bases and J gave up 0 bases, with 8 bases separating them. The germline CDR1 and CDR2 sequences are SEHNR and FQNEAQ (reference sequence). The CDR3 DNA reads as TGTGCCAGCAGCCTTGGATATAGCAATCAGCCCCAGCATTTT. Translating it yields CASSLGYSNQPQHF.

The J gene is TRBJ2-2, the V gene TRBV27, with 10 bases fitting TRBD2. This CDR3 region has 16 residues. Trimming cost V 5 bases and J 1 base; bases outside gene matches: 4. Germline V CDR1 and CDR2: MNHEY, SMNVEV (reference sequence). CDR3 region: CASSPASGRNTGELFF. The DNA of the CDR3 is TGTGCCAGCAGTCCAGCTAGCGGGAGGAACACCGGGGAGCTGTTTTTT.

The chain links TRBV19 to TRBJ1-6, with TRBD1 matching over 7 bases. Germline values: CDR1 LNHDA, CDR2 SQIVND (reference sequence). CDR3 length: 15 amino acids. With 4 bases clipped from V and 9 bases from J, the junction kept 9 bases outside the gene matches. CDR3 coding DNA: TGTGCCAGTAGTACCCCGACAGGGCACCCTTCACCCCTCCACTTT. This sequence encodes CASSTPTGHPSPLHF.

The CDR3 region has the DNA TGTGCCAGCATTCACGGGACTAGCGGTGGTAATGAGCAGTTCTTC. It specifies CASIHGTSGGNEQFF. The rearrangement uses TRBV6-5 and TRBJ2-1; 11 positions agree with TRBD2. Germline lookup yields CDR1 MNHEY and CDR2 SVGAGI. The V and J ends lost 7 bases and 7 bases, in that order; junction bases with no gene match: 9. CDR3 size: 15 residues.

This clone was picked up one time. DNA of the CDR3: TGTGCCAGCAGCCGACAGTATGGCGATGAAAAACTGTTTTTT. Translation gives CASSRQYGDEKLFF. The chain combines TRBV5-4 with TRBJ1-4; D is possibly TRBD1 (5 bases). This CDR3 has 14 amino acids. Germline values: CDR1 SGHNT, CDR2 YYREEE (reference sequence). Trimming stripped 4 bases from V and 6 bases from J, with 13 bases between.